The rows below give T cell receptor beta chains drawn from one sample of a study of T-cell reconstitution after alpha-beta-depleted transplantation in children. TCRdb analysed the PCR reads with MiXCR anew, one entry per CDR3 protein. The table records approximately 400,000 distinct CDR3 sequences, roughly 15% of them present only once. The starting material was PBMCs, mostly from graft donor cells, obtained 360 days after TCRalphabeta/CD19-depleted stem cell transplant. The receptors were gathered from a boy less than two years old who had a stem cell transplant for Wiskott-Aldrich syndrome, so the T cells may come from the graft donor. Both conserved end residues are part of each CDR3. Fields, in order: J gene, clone size, D gene, V gene, CDR3 protein, CDR3 DNA. The D gene is left open where the match is weak. A row's size may be missing; if present it is once, few, many or a size class.

TRBJ2-3	few	TRBD2	TRBV7-6	CASSLETSGRTDTQYF	TGTGCCAGCAGCTTAGAAACTAGCGGACGCACAGATACGCAGTATTTT
TRBJ2-1	many	TRBD2	TRBV6-5	CASSYIGTSNEQFF	TGTGCCAGCAGTTACATCGGGACTAGCAATGAGCAGTTCTTC
TRBJ2-2	many	.	TRBV25-1	CASGGWRTGELFF	TGTGCCAGCGGGGGGTGGCGCACCGGGGAGCTGTTTTTT
TRBJ2-2	few	TRBD2	TRBV7-9	CASSLAAGGTGELFF	TGTGCCAGCAGCTTAGCGGCGGGAGGCACCGGGGAGCTGTTTTTT
TRBJ2-1	.	.	TRBV29-1	CSVDRRNNEQFF	TGCAGCGTTGACCGACGAAACAATGAGCAGTTCTTC
TRBJ1-1	.	.	TRBV30	CAWSSVRWGEAFF	TGTGCCTGGAGTTCCGTCAGGTGGGGCGAAGCTTTCTTT
TRBJ2-7	few	.	TRBV20-1	CSARDPDAYEQYF	TGCAGTGCTAGAGATCCCGACGCGTACGAGCAGTACTTC
TRBJ1-6	many	.	TRBV5-1	CASSGDYNSPLHF	TGCGCCAGCAGTGGGGACTATAATTCACCCCTCCACTTT
TRBJ2-5	.	.	TRBV4-3	CASSLDAEQETQYF	TGCGCCAGCAGCCTCGACGCGGAGCAAGAGACCCAGTACTTC
TRBJ2-5	many	.	TRBV20-1	CSARRLGTQETQYF	TGCAGTGCTAGGAGGTTGGGGACCCAAGAGACCCAGTACTTC
TRBJ1-1	.	TRBD1	TRBV12-3/TRBV12-4	CASSWRQGSTEAFF	TGTGCCAGCAGTTGGAGACAGGGAAGCACTGAAGCTTTCTTT
TRBJ2-7	.	.	TRBV29-1	CSVRGTKTYEQYF	TGCAGCGTTCGGGGAACTAAGACCTACGAGCAGTACTTC
TRBJ2-5	once	TRBD2	TRBV7-2	CASSFSPSGLRYF	TGTGCCAGCAGCTTTTCCCCTAGCGGGCTAAGGTACTTC
TRBJ1-6	.	TRBD1	TRBV27	CASSLRPSRGLNSPLHF	TGTGCCAGCAGTTTAAGGCCCTCCAGGGGGTTAAATTCACCCCTCCACTTT
TRBJ1-6	few	.	TRBV4-3	CASSQEGSYNSPLHF	TGCGCCAGCAGCCAAGAGGGATCCTATAATTCACCCCTCCACTTT
TRBJ2-5	.	.	TRBV7-9	CASSFVVGGQETQYF	TGTGCCAGCAGCTTCGTGGTAGGCGGGCAAGAGACCCAGTACTTC
TRBJ2-3	many	.	TRBV5-1	CASSSTDTQYF	TGTGCCAGCAGCTCCACAGATACGCAGTATTTT
TRBJ2-1	few	TRBD1	TRBV7-2	CASSRDRVAVDEQFF	TGTGCCAGCAGCCGGGACAGGGTAGCCGTAGATGAGCAGTTCTTC
TRBJ2-2	few	.	TRBV12-3/TRBV12-4	CASAPGDLGWTGELFF	TGTGCCAGTGCGCCAGGGGATTTAGGGTGGACCGGGGAGCTGTTTTTT
TRBJ2-7	.	.	TRBV7-2	CASSPRQVISYEQYF	TGTGCCAGCAGCCCGCGACAGGTGATCTCCTACGAGCAGTACTTC
TRBJ2-1	few	.	TRBV29-1	CSVMLRSGSYNEQFF	TGCAGCGTTATGCTGAGGAGCGGCTCCTACAATGAGCAGTTCTTC
TRBJ2-1	.	TRBD1	TRBV2	CASSERDRGNYNEQFF	TGTGCCAGCAGTGAGAGAGACAGGGGTAACTACAATGAGCAGTTCTTC
TRBJ1-2	few	.	TRBV24-1	CATSDVGSYTF	TGTGCCACCAGTGACGTCGGGAGTTACACCTTC
TRBJ2-1	.	TRBD2	TRBV2	CASRGLAGVVNEQFF	TGTGCCAGCAGGGGACTAGCGGGAGTAGTCAATGAGCAGTTCTTC
TRBJ2-1	few	.	TRBV7-8	CASSRVSSGEQFF	TGTGCCAGCAGCCGAGTAAGTTCGGGTGAGCAGTTCTTC
TRBJ2-7	.	.	TRBV20-1	CSASRGNRVDEQYF	TGCAGTGCCAGCCGGGGGAACAGGGTTGACGAGCAGTACTTC
TRBJ1-1	many	.	TRBV28	CASSFRTQNTEAFF	TGTGCCAGCAGTTTCCGGACGCAGAACACTGAAGCTTTCTTT
TRBJ2-7	.	TRBD1	TRBV6-1	CASSADRGAYEQYF	TGTGCCAGCAGTGCGGACAGGGGCGCCTACGAGCAGTACTTC
TRBJ2-7	.	.	TRBV3-1	CASSQKARRGEQYF	TGTGCCAGCAGCCAAAAAGCCAGACGGGGTGAGCAGTACTTC
TRBJ2-1	few	.	TRBV20-1	CSAPDSYPYNEQFF	TGCAGTGCTCCTGACAGCTACCCCTACAATGAGCAGTTCTTC
TRBJ2-1	.	.	TRBV4-3	CASSQDNTPYNEQFF	TGCGCCAGCAGCCAAGACAACACCCCATACAATGAGCAGTTCTTC
TRBJ2-7	many	.	TRBV6-2/TRBV6-3	CASKLRDTFYEQYF	TGTGCCAGCAAACTCCGGGACACCTTCTACGAGCAGTACTTC
TRBJ2-7	.	.	TRBV20-1	CSVRRGTVYEQYF	TGCAGTGTCAGACGGGGGACGGTCTACGAGCAGTACTTC
TRBJ2-7	few	.	TRBV5-1	CASSLGRGAGPYEQYF	TGCGCCAGCAGCTTGGGGAGGGGCGCCGGGCCCTACGAGCAGTACTTC
TRBJ2-7	many	TRBD2	TRBV10-3	CAISEIAGVGEQYF	TGTGCCATCAGTGAAATAGCGGGAGTCGGCGAGCAGTACTTC
TRBJ2-5	few	TRBD2	TRBV11-3	CASSPGLEGETQYF	TGTGCCAGCAGCCCTGGACTAGAAGGAGAGACCCAGTACTTC
TRBJ2-1	few	TRBD2	TRBV12-3/TRBV12-4	CASRLAVYNEQFF	TGTGCCAGCAGACTAGCGGTGTACAATGAGCAGTTCTTC
TRBJ1-5	few	TRBD1	TRBV5-1	CASSPTGNGPQHF	TGCGCCAGCAGCCCGACAGGGAATGGGCCCCAGCATTTT
TRBJ2-4	few	.	TRBV6-1	CASSDMWKNIQYF	TGTGCCAGCAGTGATATGTGGAAAAACATTCAGTACTTC
TRBJ2-7	.	TRBD2	TRBV6-2/TRBV6-3	CASSYSMGTSHYEQYF	TGTGCCAGCAGTTACTCGATGGGGACTAGCCACTACGAGCAGTACTTC
TRBJ2-7	many	.	TRBV5-5	CASSLDRFSYEQYF	TGTGCCAGCAGCTTAGACAGATTCTCCTACGAGCAGTACTTC
TRBJ2-1	.	TRBD2	TRBV7-9	CASTLAGDFLEQFF	TGTGCCAGCACCCTAGCGGGAGATTTTCTTGAGCAGTTCTTC
TRBJ2-1	.	TRBD2	TRBV28	CASSRFSGLAADEQFF	TGTGCCAGCAGCCGATTCTCGGGACTAGCTGCGGATGAGCAGTTCTTC
TRBJ2-1	.	TRBD2	TRBV7-9	CASSLSILREGYNEQFF	TGTGCCAGCAGCTTAAGCATCTTAAGGGAGGGTTACAATGAGCAGTTCTTC
TRBJ2-5	few	TRBD2	TRBV5-1	CASSPRTSVQETQYF	TGCGCCAGCAGCCCCCGGACTAGCGTACAAGAGACCCAGTACTTC
TRBJ2-5	few	TRBD1	TRBV10-3	CATGQGTGETQYF	TGTGCCACCGGACAGGGGACGGGGGAGACCCAGTACTTC
TRBJ2-7	few	TRBD1	TRBV5-1	CASSFGQGGEQYF	TGCGCCAGCAGCTTCGGACAGGGCGGTGAGCAGTACTTC
TRBJ2-5	.	.	TRBV4-3	CASSQGHSWRDGETQYF	TGCGCCAGCAGCCAAGGGCACAGTTGGAGGGATGGGGAGACCCAGTACTTC